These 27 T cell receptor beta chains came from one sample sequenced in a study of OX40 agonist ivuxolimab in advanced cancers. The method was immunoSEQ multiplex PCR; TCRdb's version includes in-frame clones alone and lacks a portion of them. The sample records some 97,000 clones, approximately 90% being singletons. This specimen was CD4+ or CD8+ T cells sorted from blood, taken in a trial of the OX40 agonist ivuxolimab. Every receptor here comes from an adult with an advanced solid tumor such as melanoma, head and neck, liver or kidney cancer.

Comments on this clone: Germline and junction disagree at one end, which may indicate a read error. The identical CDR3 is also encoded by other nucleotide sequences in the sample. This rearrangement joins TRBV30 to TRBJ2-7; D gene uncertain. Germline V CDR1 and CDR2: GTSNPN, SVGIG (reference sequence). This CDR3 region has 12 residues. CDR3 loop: CAWSPPRYEQYF. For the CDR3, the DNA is TGCGCCTGGAGTCCTCCCAGATACGAGCAGTACTTC.

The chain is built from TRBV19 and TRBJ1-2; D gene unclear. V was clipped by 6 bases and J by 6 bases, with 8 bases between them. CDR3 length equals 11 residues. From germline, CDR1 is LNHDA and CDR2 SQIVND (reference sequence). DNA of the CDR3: TGTGCCAGTAGGAGTCGGGATGGCTACACCTTC. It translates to CASRSRDGYTF.

The CDR3 reads CASSYIQGGFYEQYF. CDR3 bases: TGTGCCAGCAGTTACATACAGGGGGGGTTCTACGAGCAGTACTTC. V and J are TRBV6-5 and TRBJ2-7, with D perhaps TRBD1 (8 bases). Germline loops: CDR1 MNHEY, CDR2 SVGAGI. Trimming stripped 2 bases from V and 3 bases from J, with 14 bases between. The CDR3 runs to 15 residues.

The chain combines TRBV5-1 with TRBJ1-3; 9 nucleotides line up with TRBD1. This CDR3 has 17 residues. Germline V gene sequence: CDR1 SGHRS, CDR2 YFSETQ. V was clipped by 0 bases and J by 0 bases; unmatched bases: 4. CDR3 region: CASSLDTGGYSGNTIYF. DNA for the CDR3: TGCGCCAGCAGCTTGGATACAGGGGGCTACTCTGGAAACACCATATATTTT.

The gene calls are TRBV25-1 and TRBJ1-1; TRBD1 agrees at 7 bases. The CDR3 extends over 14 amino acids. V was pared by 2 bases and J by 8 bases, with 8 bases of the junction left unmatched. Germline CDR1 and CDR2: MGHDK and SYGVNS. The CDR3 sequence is CASSEGGGRVEAFF. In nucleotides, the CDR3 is TGTGCCAGCAGTGAAGGAGGGGGCCGGGTGGAAGCTTTCTTT.

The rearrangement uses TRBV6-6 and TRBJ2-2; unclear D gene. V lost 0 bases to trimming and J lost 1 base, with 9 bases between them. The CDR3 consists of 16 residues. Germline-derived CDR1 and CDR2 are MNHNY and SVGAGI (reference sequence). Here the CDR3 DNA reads TGTGCCAGCAGTTACTCTGTTCCGGGGAACACCGGGGAGCTGTTTTTT. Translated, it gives CASSYSVPGNTGELFF.

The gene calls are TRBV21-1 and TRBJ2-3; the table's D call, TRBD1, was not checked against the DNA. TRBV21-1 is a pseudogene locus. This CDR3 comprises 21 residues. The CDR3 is CASSKAGTGGQPVPPADTQYF. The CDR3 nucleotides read TGTGCCAGCAGCAAAGCGGGGACAGGGGGCCAACCCGTTCCTCCCGCAGATACGCAGTATTTT.

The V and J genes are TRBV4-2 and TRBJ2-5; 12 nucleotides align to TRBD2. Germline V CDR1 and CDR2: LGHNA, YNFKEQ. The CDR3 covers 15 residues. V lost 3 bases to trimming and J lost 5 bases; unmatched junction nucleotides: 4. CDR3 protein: CASSQTSGSGETQYF. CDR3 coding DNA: TGTGCCAGCAGCCAGACTAGCGGGAGTGGGGAGACCCAGTACTTC.

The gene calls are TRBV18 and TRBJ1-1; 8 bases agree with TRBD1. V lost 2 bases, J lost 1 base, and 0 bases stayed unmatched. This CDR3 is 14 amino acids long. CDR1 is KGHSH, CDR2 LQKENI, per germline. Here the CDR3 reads CASSPTGGNTEAFF. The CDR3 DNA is TGTGCCAGCTCACCAACAGGGGGGAACACTGAAGCTTTCTTT.

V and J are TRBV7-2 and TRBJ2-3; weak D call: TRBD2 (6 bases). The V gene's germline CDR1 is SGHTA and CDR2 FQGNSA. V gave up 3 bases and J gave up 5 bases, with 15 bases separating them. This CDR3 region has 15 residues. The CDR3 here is CASSFGSGRGDTQYF. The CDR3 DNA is TGTGCCAGCAGCTTCGGGTCCGGGAGAGGAGATACGCAGTATTTT.

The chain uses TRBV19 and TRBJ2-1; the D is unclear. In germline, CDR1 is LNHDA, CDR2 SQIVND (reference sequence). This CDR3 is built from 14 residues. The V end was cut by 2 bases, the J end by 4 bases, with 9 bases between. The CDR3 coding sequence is TGTGCCAGTAGTATATCGTCCCAGTACAATGAGCAGTTCTTC. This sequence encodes CASSISSQYNEQFF.

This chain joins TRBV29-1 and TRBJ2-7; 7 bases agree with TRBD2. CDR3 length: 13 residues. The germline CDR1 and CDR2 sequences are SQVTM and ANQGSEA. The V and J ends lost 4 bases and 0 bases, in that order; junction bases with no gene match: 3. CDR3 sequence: CSVAWGGSYEQYF. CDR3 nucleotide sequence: TGCAGCGTTGCCTGGGGGGGCTCCTACGAGCAGTACTTC.

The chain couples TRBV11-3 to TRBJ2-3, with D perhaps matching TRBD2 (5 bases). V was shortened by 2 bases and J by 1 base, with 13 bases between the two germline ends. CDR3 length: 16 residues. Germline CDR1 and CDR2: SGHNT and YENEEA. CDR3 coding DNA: TGTGCCAGCAGCTTATCTCTGGGAGCGGGCACAGATACGCAGTATTTT. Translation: CASSLSLGAGTDTQYF.

In DNA, the CDR3 is TGTGCCAGTAGTCCTGGGGGGGACCTCGACGAGCAGTACTTC. It is translated as CASSPGGDLDEQYF. This chain links TRBV19 with TRBJ2-7, with TRBD2 matching over 7 bases. There are 14 residues in the CDR3. The ends lost 5 bases at V and 5 bases at J; junction bases unmatched: 9. Germline CDR1 reads LNHDA; CDR2 reads SQIVND (reference sequence).

The CDR3 is CASSFRQPTGELFF. The DNA for the CDR3 is TGTGCCAGCAGTTTCAGACAGCCCACCGGGGAGCTGTTTTTT. This chain links TRBV6-6 with TRBJ2-2; maybe TRBD1 (5 bases). This CDR3 comprises 14 residues. Trimming took 4 bases from V and 4 from J, leaving 10 bases between them. Germline CDR1 and CDR2: MNHNY and SVGAGI (reference sequence).

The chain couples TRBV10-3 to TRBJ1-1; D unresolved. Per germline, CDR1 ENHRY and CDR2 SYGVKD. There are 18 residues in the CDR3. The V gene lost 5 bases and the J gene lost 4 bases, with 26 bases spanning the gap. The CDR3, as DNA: TGTGCCATCAGTAGAGGTCGGACGGCAGGCGCGACGGGCACTGAAGCTTTCTTT. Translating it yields CAISRGRTAGATGTEAFF.

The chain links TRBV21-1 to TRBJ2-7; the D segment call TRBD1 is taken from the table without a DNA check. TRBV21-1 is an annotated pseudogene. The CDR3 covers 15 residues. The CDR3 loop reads CASSKGQVKAYEQYF. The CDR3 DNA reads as TGTGCCAGCAGCAAAGGGCAGGTCAAAGCCTACGAGCAGTACTTC.

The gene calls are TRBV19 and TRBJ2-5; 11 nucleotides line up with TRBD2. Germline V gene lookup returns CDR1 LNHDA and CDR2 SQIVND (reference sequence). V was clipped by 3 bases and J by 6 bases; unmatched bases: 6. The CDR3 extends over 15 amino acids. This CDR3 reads CASSMGSGGVKTQYF. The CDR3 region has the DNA TGTGCCAGTAGTATGGGTAGCGGGGGGGTAAAGACCCAGTACTTC.

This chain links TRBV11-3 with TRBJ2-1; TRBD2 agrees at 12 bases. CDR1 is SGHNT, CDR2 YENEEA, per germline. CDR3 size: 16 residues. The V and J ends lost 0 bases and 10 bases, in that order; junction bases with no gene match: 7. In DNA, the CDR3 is TGTGCCAGCAGCTTAGATCTAGCGGGAGGGCCGCGCGAGCAGTTCTTC. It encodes CASSLDLAGGPREQFF. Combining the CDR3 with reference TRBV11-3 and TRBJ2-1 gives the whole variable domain EAGVVQSPRYKIIEKKQPVAFWCNPISGHNTLYWYLQNLGQGPELLIRYENEEAVDDSQLPKDRFSAERLKGVDSTLKIQPAELGDSAVYLCASSLDLAGGPREQFFGPGTRLTVL.

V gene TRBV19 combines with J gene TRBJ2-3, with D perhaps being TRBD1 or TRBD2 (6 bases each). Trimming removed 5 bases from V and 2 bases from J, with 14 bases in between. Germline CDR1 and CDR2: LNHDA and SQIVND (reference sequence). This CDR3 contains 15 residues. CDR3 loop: CASSGGPSLTDTQYF. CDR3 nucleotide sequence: TGTGCCAGTAGTGGGGGGCCGTCCCTCACAGATACGCAGTATTTT.

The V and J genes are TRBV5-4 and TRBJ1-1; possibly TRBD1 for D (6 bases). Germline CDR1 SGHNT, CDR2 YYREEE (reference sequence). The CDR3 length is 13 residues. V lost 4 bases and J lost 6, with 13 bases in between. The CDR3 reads CASSKIQGAEAFF. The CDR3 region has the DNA TGTGCCAGCAGCAAAATACAGGGAGCTGAAGCTTTCTTT.

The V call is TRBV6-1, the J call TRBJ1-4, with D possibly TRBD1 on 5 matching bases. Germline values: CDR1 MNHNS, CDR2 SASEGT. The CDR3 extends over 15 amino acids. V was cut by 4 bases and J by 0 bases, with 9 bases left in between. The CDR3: CASSVSGPTNEKLFF. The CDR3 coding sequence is TGTGCCAGCAGTGTGTCGGGGCCAACTAATGAAAAACTGTTTTTT.

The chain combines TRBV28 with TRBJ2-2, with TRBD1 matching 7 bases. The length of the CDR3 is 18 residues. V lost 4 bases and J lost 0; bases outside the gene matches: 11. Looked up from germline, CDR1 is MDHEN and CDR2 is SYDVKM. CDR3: CASSSTGLIRPNTGELFF. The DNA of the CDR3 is TGTGCCAGCAGTTCGACAGGGTTGATCAGACCGAACACCGGGGAGCTGTTTTTT.

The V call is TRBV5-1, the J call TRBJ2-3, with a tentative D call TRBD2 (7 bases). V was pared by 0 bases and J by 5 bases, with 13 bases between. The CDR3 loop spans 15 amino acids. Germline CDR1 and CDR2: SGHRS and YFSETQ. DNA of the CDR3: TGCGCCAGCAGCTTGGCCTCCGGGGGGCGAGATACGCAGTATTTT. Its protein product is CASSLASGGRDTQYF.

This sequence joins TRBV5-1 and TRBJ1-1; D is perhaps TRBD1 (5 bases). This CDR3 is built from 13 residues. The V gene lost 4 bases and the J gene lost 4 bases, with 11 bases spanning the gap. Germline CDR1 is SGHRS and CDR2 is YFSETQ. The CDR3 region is CASSITGVTEAFF. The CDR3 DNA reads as TGCGCCAGCAGCATTACGGGGGTCACTGAAGCTTTCTTT.

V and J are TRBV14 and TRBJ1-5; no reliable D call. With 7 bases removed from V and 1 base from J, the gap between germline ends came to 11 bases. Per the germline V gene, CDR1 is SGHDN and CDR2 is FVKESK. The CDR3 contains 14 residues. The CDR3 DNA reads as TGTGCCAGCAACCGACCGGGAAGCAATCAGCCCCAGCATTTT. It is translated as CASNRPGSNQPQHF.

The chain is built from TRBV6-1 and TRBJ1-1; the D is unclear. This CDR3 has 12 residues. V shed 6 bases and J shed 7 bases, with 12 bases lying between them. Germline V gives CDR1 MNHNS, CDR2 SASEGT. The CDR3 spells CASSAKGGEAFF. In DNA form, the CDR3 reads TGTGCCAGCAGCGCGAAGGGTGGTGAAGCTTTCTTT.